A selection of T cell receptor beta chains follows, all from one sample in a study of control samples from healthy donors and cancer patients. Only in-frame clones appear in the TCRdb table, and some are missing; sequencing was by immunoSEQ multiplex PCR. The sample includes about 150,000 clones, about 93% seen only once; the top ten take 2% to 2.5%. Sequenced: blood. These TCRs come from a man aged 45-65 years in good health. The CDR3 runs from the conserved cysteine through the conserved F or W. Fields, in order: J gene, clone size, V gene, D gene, CDR3 DNA, CDR3 protein. A D gene is named only where the DNA matches it firmly. The size field is filled for only some rows; it gives once, few, many or a size class.

J gene: TRBJ2-3
clone size: NA
V gene: TRBV7-3
D gene: TRBD1
CDR3 DNA: TGTGCCAGCAGCTTAGGGACAGGCGCAGATACGCAGTATTTT
CDR3 protein: CASSLGTGADTQYF

J gene: TRBJ1-1
clone size: NA
V gene: TRBV12-3/TRBV12-4
D gene: NA
CDR3 DNA: TGTGCCAGCAGGAACCCCGGGACAGAAGCTTTCTTT
CDR3 protein: CASRNPGTEAFF

J gene: TRBJ2-1
clone size: NA
V gene: TRBV9
D gene: NA
CDR3 DNA: TGTGCCAGCAGCGTATATGAGGGAGCTGAGCAGTTCTTC
CDR3 protein: CASSVYEGAEQFF

J gene: TRBJ2-7
clone size: NA
V gene: TRBV9
D gene: TRBD1
CDR3 DNA: TGTGCCAGCAGCGTAGGGCCAGGGGGCCTCTCCTACGAGCAGTACTTC
CDR3 protein: CASSVGPGGLSYEQYF

J gene: TRBJ2-7
clone size: NA
V gene: TRBV6-5
D gene: TRBD2
CDR3 DNA: TGTGCCAGCAGGGCCAGCGGGAGAGGGACCTACGAGCAGTACTTC
CDR3 protein: CASRASGRGTYEQYF

J gene: TRBJ2-3
clone size: NA
V gene: TRBV6-1
D gene: TRBD2
CDR3 DNA: TGTGCCAGCAGTGAAGTCCAGGGCCCTAGCGGGAGGGGTACGCAGTATTTT
CDR3 protein: CASSEVQGPSGRGTQYF

J gene: TRBJ2-7
clone size: once
V gene: TRBV18
D gene: TRBD1
CDR3 DNA: TGTGCCAGCTCACCACCGACAGGGTACGAGCAGTACTTC
CDR3 protein: CASSPPTGYEQYF

J gene: TRBJ1-1
clone size: NA
V gene: TRBV18
D gene: NA
CDR3 DNA: TGTGCCAGCTCAACCATAGGGGGGCCGCTCCACACTGAAGCTTTCTTT
CDR3 protein: CASSTIGGPLHTEAFF

J gene: TRBJ2-7
clone size: NA
V gene: TRBV2
D gene: TRBD1
CDR3 DNA: TGTGCCAGCAGGAAGGACAGGGGAGTTTCCGAGCAGTACTTC
CDR3 protein: CASRKDRGVSEQYF

J gene: TRBJ2-1
clone size: once
V gene: TRBV6-1
D gene: TRBD2
CDR3 DNA: TGTGCCAGCAGTGATCCGACAGGGGGTGGACTAGCGGGTTCCTACAATGAGCAGTTCTTC
CDR3 protein: CASSDPTGGGLAGSYNEQFF

J gene: TRBJ1-1
clone size: NA
V gene: TRBV6-4
D gene: NA
CDR3 DNA: TGTGCCAGCAGTGCGGACTACCTGGGGACTGAAGCTTTCTTT
CDR3 protein: CASSADYLGTEAFF

J gene: TRBJ2-1
clone size: NA
V gene: TRBV25-1
D gene: NA
CDR3 DNA: TGTGCCAGTCACTCTTCGGGGGGCGGTGAGCAGTTCTTC
CDR3 protein: CASHSSGGGEQFF

J gene: TRBJ1-2
clone size: NA
V gene: TRBV5-1
D gene: NA
CDR3 DNA: TGCGCCAGCAGCTTCGAGGGTAACTATGGCTACACCTTC
CDR3 protein: CASSFEGNYGYTF

J gene: TRBJ1-2
clone size: once
V gene: TRBV2
D gene: TRBD1
CDR3 DNA: TGTGCCAGCAGGGACAGGGGGTTAGGTGGCTACACCTTC
CDR3 protein: CASRDRGLGGYTF

J gene: TRBJ2-5
clone size: NA
V gene: TRBV10-3
D gene: TRBD2
CDR3 DNA: TGTGCCATCAGTGAGTCAAGAGCGGGGGTCAGCAGACAAGAGACCCAGTACTTC
CDR3 protein: CAISESRAGVSRQETQYF

J gene: TRBJ1-1
clone size: NA
V gene: TRBV5-4
D gene: NA
CDR3 DNA: TGTGCCAGCAGCCTTCAGGGGTTTGGCACTGAAGCTTTCTTT
CDR3 protein: CASSLQGFGTEAFF

J gene: TRBJ2-3
clone size: NA
V gene: TRBV7-9
D gene: TRBD2
CDR3 DNA: TGTGCCAGCAGCTTAGTTTCCGGGAGGGCCGGGGATACGCAGTATTTT
CDR3 protein: CASSLVSGRAGDTQYF

J gene: TRBJ1-6
clone size: NA
V gene: TRBV27
D gene: NA
CDR3 DNA: TGTGCCAGCAGTTTCCCAGATACCTCACCCCTCCACTTT
CDR3 protein: CASSFPDTSPLHF